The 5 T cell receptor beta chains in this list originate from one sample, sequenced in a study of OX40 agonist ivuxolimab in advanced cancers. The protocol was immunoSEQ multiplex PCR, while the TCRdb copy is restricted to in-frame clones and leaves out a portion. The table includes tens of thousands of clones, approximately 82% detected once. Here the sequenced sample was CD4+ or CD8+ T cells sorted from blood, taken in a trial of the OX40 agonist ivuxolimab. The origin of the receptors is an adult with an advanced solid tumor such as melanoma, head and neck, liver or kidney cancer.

The CDR3 nucleotides read TGTGCCACCAGCAGAGATCTCGGTAGCGGGGGGAATGAGCAGTTCTTC. Its translation is CATSRDLGSGGNEQFF. J is TRBJ2-1 and V is TRBV15; 10 positions match TRBD2. V dropped 0 bases and J dropped 7; count of bases not matched to a gene: 6. The CDR3 extends over 16 amino acids. Germline-derived CDR1 and CDR2 are LNHNV and YYDKDF (reference sequence).

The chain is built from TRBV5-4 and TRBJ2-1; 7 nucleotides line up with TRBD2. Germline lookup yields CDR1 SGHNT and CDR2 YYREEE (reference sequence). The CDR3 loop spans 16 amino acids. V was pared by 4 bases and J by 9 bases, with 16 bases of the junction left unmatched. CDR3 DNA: TGTGCCAGCAGCGCCGCGCTAGCGGAGGTCGGATTTGAGCAGTTCTTC. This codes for CASSAALAEVGFEQFF.

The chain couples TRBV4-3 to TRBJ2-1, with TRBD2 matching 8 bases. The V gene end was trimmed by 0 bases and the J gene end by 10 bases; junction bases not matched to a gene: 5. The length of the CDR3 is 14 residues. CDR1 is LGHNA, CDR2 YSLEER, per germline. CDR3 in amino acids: CASSQETGGREQFF. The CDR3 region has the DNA TGCGCCAGCAGCCAAGAGACGGGAGGGCGAGAGCAGTTCTTC.

This chain's CDR3 is CAWSVSGASDTQYF. The CDR3 DNA follows: TGTGCCTGGAGTGTATCAGGGGCGTCAGATACGCAGTATTTT. This chain uses TRBV30 with TRBJ2-3, with a tentative D call TRBD1 (6 bases). This CDR3 comprises 14 residues. Germline V gene sequence: CDR1 GTSNPN, CDR2 SVGIG (reference sequence). V lost 0 bases and J lost 4, with 11 bases in between.

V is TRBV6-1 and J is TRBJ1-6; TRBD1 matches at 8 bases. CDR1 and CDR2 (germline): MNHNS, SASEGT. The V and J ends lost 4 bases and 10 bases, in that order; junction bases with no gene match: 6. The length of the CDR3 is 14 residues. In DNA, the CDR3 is TGTGCCAGCAGTGGACAGGGGAGTGGGTCACCCCTCCACTTT. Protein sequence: CASSGQGSGSPLHF.